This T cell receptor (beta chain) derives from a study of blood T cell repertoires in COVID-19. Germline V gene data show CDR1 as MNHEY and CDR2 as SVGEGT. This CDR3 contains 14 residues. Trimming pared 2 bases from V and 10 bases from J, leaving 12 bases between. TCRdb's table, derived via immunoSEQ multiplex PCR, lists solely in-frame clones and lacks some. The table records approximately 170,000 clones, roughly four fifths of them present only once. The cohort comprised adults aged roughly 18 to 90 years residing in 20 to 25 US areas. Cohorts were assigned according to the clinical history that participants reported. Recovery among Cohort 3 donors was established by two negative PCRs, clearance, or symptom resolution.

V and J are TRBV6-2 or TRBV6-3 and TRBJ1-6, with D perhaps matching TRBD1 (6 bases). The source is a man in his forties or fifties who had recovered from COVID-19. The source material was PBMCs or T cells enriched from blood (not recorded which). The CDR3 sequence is CASSYVGGGSPLHF. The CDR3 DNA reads TGTGCCAGCAGTTACGTGGGAGGGGGATCACCCCTCCACTTT.